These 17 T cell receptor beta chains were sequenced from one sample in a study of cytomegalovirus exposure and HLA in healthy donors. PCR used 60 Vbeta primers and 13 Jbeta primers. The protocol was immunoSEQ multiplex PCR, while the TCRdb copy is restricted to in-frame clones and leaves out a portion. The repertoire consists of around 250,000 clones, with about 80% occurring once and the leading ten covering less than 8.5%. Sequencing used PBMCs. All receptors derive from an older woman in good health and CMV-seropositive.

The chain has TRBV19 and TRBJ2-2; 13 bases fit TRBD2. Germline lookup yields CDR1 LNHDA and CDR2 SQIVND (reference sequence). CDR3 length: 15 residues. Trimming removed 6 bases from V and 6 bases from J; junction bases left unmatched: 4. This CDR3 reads CASRTSGRSSGELFF. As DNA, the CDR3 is TGTGCCAGTAGGACTAGCGGGAGGTCTTCCGGGGAGCTGTTTTTT.

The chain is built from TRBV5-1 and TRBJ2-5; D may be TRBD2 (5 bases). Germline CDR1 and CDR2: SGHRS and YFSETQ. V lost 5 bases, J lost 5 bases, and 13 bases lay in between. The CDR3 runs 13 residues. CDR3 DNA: TGCGCCAGCAGTTATGGGAGAGGGGAGACCCAGTACTTC. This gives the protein CASSYGRGETQYF. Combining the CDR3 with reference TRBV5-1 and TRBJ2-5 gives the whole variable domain KAGVTQTPRYLIKTRGQQVTLSCSPISGHRSVSWYQQTPGQGLQFLFEYFSETQRNKGNFPGRFSGRQFSNSRSEMNVSTLELGDSALYLCASSYGRGETQYFGPGTRLLVL.

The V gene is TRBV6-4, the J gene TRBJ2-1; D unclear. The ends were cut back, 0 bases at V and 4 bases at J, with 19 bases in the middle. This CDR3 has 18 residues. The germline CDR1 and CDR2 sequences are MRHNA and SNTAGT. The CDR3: CASSDSYAATSAYNEQFF. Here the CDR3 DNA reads TGTGCCAGCAGTGACTCATATGCCGCAACGTCTGCGTACAATGAGCAGTTCTTC.

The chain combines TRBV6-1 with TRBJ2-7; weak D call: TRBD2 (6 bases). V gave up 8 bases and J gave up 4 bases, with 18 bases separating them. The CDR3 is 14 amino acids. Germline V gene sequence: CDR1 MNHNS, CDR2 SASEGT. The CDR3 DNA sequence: TGTGCCAGCCGGGAGCTCGGGTCACCATACGAGCAGTACTTC. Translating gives CASRELGSPYEQYF.

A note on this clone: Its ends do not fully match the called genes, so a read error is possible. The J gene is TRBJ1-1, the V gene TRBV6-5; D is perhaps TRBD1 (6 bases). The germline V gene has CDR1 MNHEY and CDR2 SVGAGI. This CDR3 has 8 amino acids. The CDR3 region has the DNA TGTGCCAGCGGGGGCGTAGAGTTT. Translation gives CASGGVEF.

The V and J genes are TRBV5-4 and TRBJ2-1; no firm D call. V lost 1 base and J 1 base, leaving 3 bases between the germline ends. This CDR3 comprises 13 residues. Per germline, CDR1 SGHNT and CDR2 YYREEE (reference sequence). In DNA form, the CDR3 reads TGTGCCAGCAGCTTGTCGTCCTACAATGAGCAGTTCTTC. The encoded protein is CASSLSSYNEQFF.

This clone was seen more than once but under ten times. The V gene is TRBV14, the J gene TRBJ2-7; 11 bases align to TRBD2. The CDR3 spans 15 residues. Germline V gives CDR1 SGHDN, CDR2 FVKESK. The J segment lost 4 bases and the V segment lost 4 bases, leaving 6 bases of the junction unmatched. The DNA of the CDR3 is TGTGCCAGCAGCCCTATAGCGGGAGGGCCGTACGAGCAGTACTTC. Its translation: CASSPIAGGPYEQYF. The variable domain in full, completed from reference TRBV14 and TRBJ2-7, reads EAGVTQFPSHSVIEKGQTVTLRCDPISGHDNLYWYRRVMGKEIKFLLHFVKESKQDESGMPNNRFLAERTGGTYSTLKVQPAELEDSGVYFCASSPIAGGPYEQYFGPGTRLTVT.

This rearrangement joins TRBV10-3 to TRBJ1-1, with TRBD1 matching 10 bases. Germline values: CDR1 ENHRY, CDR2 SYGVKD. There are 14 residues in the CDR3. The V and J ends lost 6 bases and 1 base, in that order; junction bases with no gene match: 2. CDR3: CAISRDRGNTEAFF. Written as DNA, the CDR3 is TGTGCCATCAGCCGGGACAGGGGGAACACTGAAGCTTTCTTT.

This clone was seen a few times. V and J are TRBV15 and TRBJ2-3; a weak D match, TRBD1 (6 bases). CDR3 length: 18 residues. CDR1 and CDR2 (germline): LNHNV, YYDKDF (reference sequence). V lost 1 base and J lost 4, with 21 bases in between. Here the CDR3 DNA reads TGTGCCACCAGCAGAGGGAGGTGGCAGGGGACGACGGCAGATACGCAGTATTTT. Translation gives CATSRGRWQGTTADTQYF.

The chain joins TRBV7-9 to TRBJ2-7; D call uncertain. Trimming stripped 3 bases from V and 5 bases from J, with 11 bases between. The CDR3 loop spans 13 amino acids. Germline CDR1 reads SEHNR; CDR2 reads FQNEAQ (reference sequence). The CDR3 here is CASSFSARNEQYF. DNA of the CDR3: TGTGCCAGCAGCTTCTCCGCTAGAAACGAGCAGTACTTC.

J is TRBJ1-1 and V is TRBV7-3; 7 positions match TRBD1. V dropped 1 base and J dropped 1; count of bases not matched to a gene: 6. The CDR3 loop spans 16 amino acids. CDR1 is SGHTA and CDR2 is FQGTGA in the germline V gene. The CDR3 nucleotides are TGTGCCAGCAGCTTAATCCCAGGGGGAACGAACACTGAAGCTTTCTTT. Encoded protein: CASSLIPGGTNTEAFF.

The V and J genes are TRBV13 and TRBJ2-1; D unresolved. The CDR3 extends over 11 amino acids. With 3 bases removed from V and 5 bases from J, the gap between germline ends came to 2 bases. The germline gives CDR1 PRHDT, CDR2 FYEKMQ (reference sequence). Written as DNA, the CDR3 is TGTGCCAGCAGCTTCGACAATGAGCAGTTCTTC. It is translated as CASSFDNEQFF.

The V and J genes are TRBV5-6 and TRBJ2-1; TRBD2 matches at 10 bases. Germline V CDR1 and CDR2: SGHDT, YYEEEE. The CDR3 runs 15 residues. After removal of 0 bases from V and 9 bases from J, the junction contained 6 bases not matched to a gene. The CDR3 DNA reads TGTGCCAGCAGCTTGGGAGCTAGCGGGAGAGTTGAGCAGTTCTTC. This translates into CASSLGASGRVEQFF.

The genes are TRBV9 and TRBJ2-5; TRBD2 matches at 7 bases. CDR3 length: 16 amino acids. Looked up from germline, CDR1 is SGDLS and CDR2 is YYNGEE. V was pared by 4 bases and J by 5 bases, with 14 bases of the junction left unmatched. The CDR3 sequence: CASSPGLTGGRETQYF. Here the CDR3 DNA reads TGTGCCAGCAGCCCGGGACTAACCGGAGGCAGGGAGACCCAGTACTTC.

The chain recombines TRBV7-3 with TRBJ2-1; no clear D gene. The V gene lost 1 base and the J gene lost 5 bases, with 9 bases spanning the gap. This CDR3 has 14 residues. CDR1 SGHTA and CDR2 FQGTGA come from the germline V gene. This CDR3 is CASSLSTSDNEQFF. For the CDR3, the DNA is TGTGCCAGCAGCTTAAGCACGAGCGACAATGAGCAGTTCTTC.

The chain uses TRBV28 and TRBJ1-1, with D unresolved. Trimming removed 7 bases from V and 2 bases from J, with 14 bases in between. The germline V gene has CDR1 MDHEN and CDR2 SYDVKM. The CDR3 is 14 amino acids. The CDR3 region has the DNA TGTGCCAGCAACATTATGGGAGGTAACACTGAAGCTTTCTTT. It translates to CASNIMGGNTEAFF.

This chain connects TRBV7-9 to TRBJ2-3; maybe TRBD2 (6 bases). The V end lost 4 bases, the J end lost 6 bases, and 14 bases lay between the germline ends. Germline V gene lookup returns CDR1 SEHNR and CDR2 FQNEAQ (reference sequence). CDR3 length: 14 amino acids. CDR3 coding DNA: TGTGCCAGCAGCTCTCCCTATCGGGGGGATACGCAGTATTTT. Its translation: CASSSPYRGDTQYF.